Listed below are T cell receptor beta chains from one sample, sequenced in a study of blood T cells in healthy people across ages. TCRdb itself ran the 5' RACE reads through MiXCR, one entry per CDR3 protein. The sample yields around 1.5 million distinct CDR3 sequences, around 35% seen once. The material sequenced was blood. The receptors shown here come from a woman aged 25 to 39 in good health. Both conserved end residues are trimmed from each CDR3.

TRBV6-5 | ASEGSGANVLT
TRBV3-1 | ASRLRTVQETQY
TRBV20-1 | SASWQGANQPQH
TRBV20-1 | SAGLAGGPLQETQY
TRBV2 | ASSEAGTGGRGYT
TRBV6-1 | ASEGQGHGYT
TRBV20-1 | SAPDNWADTQY
TRBV29-1 | SAEGSVRETQY
TRBV27 | ASKGVGNTEAF
TRBV7-2 | ASSLTGTDNQPQH
TRBV5-6 | ASSWDSNNYGYT
TRBV25-1 | ASSDRWDYGYT
TRBV7-8 | ASSRTQRGGLETQY
TRBV7-9 | ASSLGFGGAGTDTQY
TRBV7-6 | ASRTSKHTEAF
TRBV20-1 | SARPGRENTEAF
TRBV6-5 | ASSYSDRGYGYT
TRBV12-3/TRBV12-4 | ASTSIRGQGNEQF
TRBV10-3 | AISGVRDGSPY
TRBV4-1 | ASSQDPLPTQY
TRBV2 | ASISTPGQGNNEQF
TRBV20-1 | SARGLGGGIYGYT
TRBV12-3/TRBV12-4 | ASSFGGGITEAF
TRBV3-1 | ASSRMTSGSYSEQF
TRBV20-1 | SARDFSGTGGTEAF
TRBV3-1 | ASSEGLAGGRFSYEQY
TRBV20-1 | SAQKRTGGPQIYGYT
TRBV7-3 | ASSPGSGGIDGYT
TRBV4-2 | ASSPYRGEQF
TRBV5-1 | ASQGLSGLPRETQY
TRBV6-6 | ASSYSRSSNQPQH
TRBV6-1 | ASRGGGPRGDTQY
TRBV20-1 | SAQYRALNYGYT
TRBV4-1 | ASSRGSIGLRNQPQH